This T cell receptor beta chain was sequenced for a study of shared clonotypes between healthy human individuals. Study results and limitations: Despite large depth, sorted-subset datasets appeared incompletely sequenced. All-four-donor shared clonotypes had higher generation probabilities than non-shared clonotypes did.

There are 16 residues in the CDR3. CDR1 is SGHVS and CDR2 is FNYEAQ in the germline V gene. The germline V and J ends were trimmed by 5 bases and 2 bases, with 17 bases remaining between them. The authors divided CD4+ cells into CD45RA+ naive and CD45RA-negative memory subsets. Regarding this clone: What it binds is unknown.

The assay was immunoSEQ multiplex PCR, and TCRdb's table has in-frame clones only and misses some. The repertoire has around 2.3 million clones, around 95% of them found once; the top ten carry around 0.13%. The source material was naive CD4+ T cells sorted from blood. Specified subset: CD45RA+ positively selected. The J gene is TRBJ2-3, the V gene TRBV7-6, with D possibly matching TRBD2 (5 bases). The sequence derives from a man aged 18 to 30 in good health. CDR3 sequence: CASSPSPKRNTDTQYF. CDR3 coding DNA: TGTGCCAGCAGCCCCTCCCCCAAGCGGAACACAGATACGCAGTATTTT.